This T cell receptor (delta chain) was obtained from a study of γδ T cells in repeated Plasmodium falciparum infection. Study in general: Age- and gender-matched Australian children served as comparison for malaria-exposed Malian children. Samples were taken at baseline, before some infections, and 21 days after each.

Many counts were recorded for this clone. Only one base separates this from a far larger clonotype, so it likely reflects a read error. Other DNA sequences in this sample translate to the same CDR3. TCRdb used CATT to re-call clones from the multiplex PCR reads. Of 75,000 to 100,000 delta-chain clones in the sample, 1.4% were seen once. This TCR was sampled from a pool of human donors (malaria-infected and uninfected, not separated). The sequenced sample was gamma-delta T cells from blood.

The DNA of the CDR3 is TGCGCTCTTGGGGGGTCCTTTTTCCTACTCATGGGGATAGTAACCGATAAACTCATCTTT. Its translation is CALGGSFFLLMGIVTDKLIF. This chain links TRDV1 with TRDJ1; D is perhaps TRDD2 or TRDD3 (7 bases each). Germline V gene lookup returns CDR1 TSWWSYY and CDR2 QGS. This CDR3 has 20 amino acids.